This entry features one T cell receptor (beta chain) sequence. Antigen specificity is unknown. The data stem from a study of beta chain features in type 1 diabetes. Study-wide points: Reads derived from cDNA could over-represent cells showing high TCR expression. A greater similarity of naive, central memory and Treg TCRB repertoires was seen among patients than among healthy donors.

Each sorted fraction was over 95% pure. The entirety of the isolated RNA underwent reverse transcription, so expressed TCRB transcripts were sequenced. The repertoire was sequenced with immunoSEQ multiplex PCR; TCRdb's copy has only in-frame clones and lacks some. This repertoire shows 150,000 to 160,000 clones, 11% found once; its top ten account for under 2.5%. Germline values: CDR1 KGHSH, CDR2 LQKENI. The V and J ends lost 5 bases and 1 base, in that order; junction bases with no gene match: 6. CDR3 length: 15 amino acids. The rearrangement uses TRBV18 and TRBJ1-2; TRBD1 aligns across 8 bases. Sequenced sample: central memory CD4+ T cells from blood. This clonotype was sampled from a man between 18 and 35 years old in good health. The CDR3 nucleotides read TGTGCCAGCTCATTTGGACAGGGACTTAACTATGGCTACACCTTC. This codes for CASSFGQGLNYGYTF.